The entry that follows covers one TCR beta chain sequence. These data are taken from a study of blood T cells in healthy people across ages. Germline values: CDR1 WSHSY, CDR2 SAAADI. The trim removed 4 bases at V and 9 bases at J, leaving 3 bases unmatched. The length of the CDR3 is 12 residues. Together with a sample-barcoded 5' primer, a J-beta primer mix was included in a second PCR lasting about 7 to 11 cycles. Each cDNA molecule was tagged by a template-switch adaptor with 12 random nucleotides. TCRdb passed the 5' RACE reads through MiXCR, listing each CDR3 protein once. The sample holds 800,000 to 1,300,000 distinct CDR3 sequences, 25% seen once. The same specimen was also included in a second study, on T cells of mothers and their children. That report adds: Mothers yielded over 8.5 million CDR3 reads, children some 3 million each.

The sequencing input was blood. The sequence derives from a girl aged 2 to 10 in good health. This sequence joins TRBV10-2 and TRBJ2-1; 7 nucleotides align to TRBD2. The CDR3: CASSALAVEQFF. In DNA, the CDR3 is TGCGCCAGCAGTGCCCTAGCGGTTGAGCAGTTCTTC.